This TCR beta chain was documented in a study of blood T cells in healthy people across ages. Study results and limitations: The fall in TCR beta diversity per million T cells was roughly linear with age.

The second PCR ran 7 to 11 cycles with a sample-barcoded 5' primer and J-beta primers. TCRdb processed the 5' RACE reads anew with MiXCR; each CDR3 protein has one entry. Found here are 1.5 million to 2 million distinct CDR3 sequences, about 31% of them singletons; the top ten hold 10% to 12%. A remark on this clonotype: Its antigen is unidentified.

Russia was home to the donors, healthy Caucasian individuals aged roughly 6 to 100. Looked up from germline, CDR1 is MNHEY and CDR2 is SMNVEV (reference sequence). The CDR3 spans 17 residues. Germline trimming cut 4 bases from V and 4 bases from J; bases unmatched to any gene: 11. Sequenced material: blood. The genes are TRBV27 and TRBJ2-3; 10 bases line up with TRBD2. This sequence was found in a woman aged 25 to 45 in good health. DNA for the CDR3: TGTGCCAGCAGTTCCGGGAGCGGGAGGGCTAGGGCAGATACGCAGTATTTT. It yields the protein CASSSGSGRARADTQYF.